This T cell receptor beta chain originates from a study of blood T cell repertoires in COVID-19. CDR1 and CDR2 (germline): MRHNA, SNTAGT. The CDR3 contains 15 residues. Unmatched junction bases numbered 15, after V lost 4 bases and J lost 12 bases. In the study's own analysis: Amplification of reference gene primers was used by the study to estimate nucleated cell counts. Clones were read by immunoSEQ multiplex PCR, and TCRdb kept only the in-frame ones, dropping some. The V and J calls and clone size are taken from that table; D and trimming were inferred from the DNA. The repertoire includes under 200,000 clones, more than 80% of them detected once, and approximately 0.48% sits in the top ten.

This TCR came from a man aged 50 to 60 with acute or convalescent COVID-19. The chain uses TRBV6-4 and TRBJ2-1, with 7 nucleotides matching TRBD2. Material for sequencing was peripheral blood. The CDR3 nucleotides are TGTGCCAGCAGTGTCACCGGGACTAATATTGGCTCGCAGTTCTTC. Translated: CASSVTGTNIGSQFF.